Each of the 8 T cell receptor beta chains below was sequenced from the same sample in a study of human T cells and chemical hapten exposure (dated by TCRdb to the early 2020s). The sample's time point label is to be understood as: patch test 1, 2 weeks after DPC sensitization. The sample's treatment or condition label, in plain terms: therapeutic diphenylcyclopropenone sensitization with weekly scalp DPC. The library relied on RACE. Sequenced on a NextSeq 500. The public sequencing data were trimmed at Q25 with fastp and processed into clonotypes with MiXCR by TCRdb, which kept only in-frame beta chains. Rows with a matching CDR3 protein are joined into one entry that keeps the most common DNA and genes. This sample gives some 49,000 distinct CDR3 sequences in total; less than 9.5% of them show up just once. Of the sample, 3.5% to 5% is held by the ten largest clones. This specimen was whole blood, taken in connection with sensitization to the hapten diphenylcyclopropenone (DPC). The source is a woman aged 45-60 years with alopecia areata. Some clones in this sample may be carry-over from other donors' samples.

This clonotype was observed many times. The genes are TRBV7-2 and TRBJ2-7; no reliable D call. The germline V gene encodes CDR1 SGHTA and CDR2 FQGNSA. Trimming pared 5 bases from V and 3 bases from J, leaving 5 bases between. There are 11 residues in the CDR3. The CDR3 reads CASSPHYEQYF. The CDR3 DNA reads TGTGCCAGCAGCCCGCACTACGAGCAGTACTTC. Filled out from reference TRBV7-2 and TRBJ2-7, the complete variable domain reads GAGVSQSPSNKVTEKGKDVELRCDPISGHTALYWYRQSLGQGLEFLIYFQGNSAPDKSGLPSDRFSAERTGGSVSTLTIQRTQQEDSAVYLCASSPHYEQYFGPGTRLTVT.

This clonotype came up many times. This chain links TRBV12-3 or TRBV12-4 with TRBJ2-1; D possibly corresponds to TRBD1 (5 bases). The CDR3 has 14 residues. The germline V and J ends were trimmed by 3 bases and 5 bases, with 11 bases remaining between them. Written as DNA, the CDR3 is TGTGCCAGCAGTTTGGGGCAGGGAAACAATGAGCAGTTCTTC. Translating gives CASSLGQGNNEQFF.

This clonotype was detected only a few times. The chain is built from TRBV29-1 and TRBJ1-1, with 7 bases lining up with TRBD1. Germline CDR1 is SQVTM and CDR2 is ANQGSEA. This CDR3 region has 11 residues. V shed 6 bases and J 9 bases; nucleotides not matched to a gene: 7. CDR3 sequence reads: CSVGRDSQAFF. The CDR3 nucleotides are TGCAGCGTCGGAAGGGACAGTCAAGCTTTCTTT.

This clonotype was counted ten times or more. This chain joins TRBV30 and TRBJ1-1; weak D call: TRBD1 (5 bases). The ends were cut back, 1 base at V and 6 bases at J, with 18 bases in the middle. Germline CDR1 is GTSNPN and CDR2 is SVGIG (reference sequence). This CDR3 region has 15 residues. The CDR3 sequence: CAWSATLAGSPEAFF. Written as DNA, the CDR3 is TGTGCCTGGAGTGCTACCCTTGCAGGGAGCCCTGAAGCTTTCTTT.

This clonotype was counted at least ten times. The J gene is TRBJ1-2, the V gene TRBV6-5; D not resolved. Trimming left V 0 bases short and J 4 bases short, with 9 bases between. There are 14 residues in the CDR3. From germline, CDR1 is MNHEY and CDR2 SVGAGI. The CDR3 reads CASSYSPGSYGYTF. The CDR3 DNA follows: TGTGCCAGCAGTTACTCTCCAGGATCCTATGGCTACACCTTC.

Many counts were recorded for this clonotype. V is TRBV20-1 and J is TRBJ2-7, with D perhaps TRBD1 (6 bases). V lost 1 base and J lost 3, with 10 bases in between. The germline V gene has CDR1 DFQATT and CDR2 SNEGSKA (reference sequence). The CDR3 length is 13 residues. CDR3 nucleotides: TGCAGTGCTAGAGCAGGGGTTTTCTACGAGCAGTACTTC. It translates to CSARAGVFYEQYF.

This clonotype has ten or more counts. The J gene is TRBJ2-3, the V gene TRBV9; possibly TRBD2 for D (5 bases). V was clipped by 3 bases and J by 3 bases, with 14 bases between them. The CDR3 runs 15 residues. The germline gives CDR1 SGDLS, CDR2 YYNGEE. The CDR3 region has the DNA TGTGCCAGCAGCGGAGGGTCCCCGGGGACAGATACGCAGTATTTT. Amino acid sequence: CASSGGSPGTDTQYF.

This clonotype occurred many times. V and J are TRBV24-1 and TRBJ2-7; possibly TRBD1 or TRBD2 for D (5 bases each). Germline CDR1 and CDR2: KGHDR and SFDVKD. The V and J ends lost 3 bases and 9 bases respectively, with 23 bases between them. This CDR3 comprises 16 residues. DNA for the CDR3: TGTGCCACCAGTGATCCAACCCCAGGACACCCAGGAGGGCAGTACTTC. It yields the protein CATSDPTPGHPGGQYF.